The present TCR beta chain was sequenced within a study of CD8+ T cells in alopecia areata. Germline V lookup: CDR1 SGHRS, CDR2 YFSETQ. The junction had 4 bases not matched to a gene; V was cut back by 2 bases and J by 7 bases. The CDR3 has 15 residues. RNA extraction and reverse transcription yielded cDNA as sequencing template. Repertoires were generated with immunoSEQ multiplex PCR, while TCRdb's copy carries only in-frame clones and drops some. Of 180,000 or so clones listed, roughly 50% are singletons. Treatment given: oral pan-JAK inhibitor, 5-10 mg twice daily. This clone was picked up one time.

This sequence was found in a human donor with alopecia areata. The genes are TRBV5-1 and TRBJ2-2; 11 nucleotides line up with TRBD1. The sample consisted of CD4+ T cells sorted from blood, taken at week 24, from a patient treated with tofacitinib. The DNA for the CDR3 is TGCGCCAGCAGCTTTTGGACAGGGGGCAGCGGGGAGCTGTTTTTT. This gives the protein CASSFWTGGSGELFF.